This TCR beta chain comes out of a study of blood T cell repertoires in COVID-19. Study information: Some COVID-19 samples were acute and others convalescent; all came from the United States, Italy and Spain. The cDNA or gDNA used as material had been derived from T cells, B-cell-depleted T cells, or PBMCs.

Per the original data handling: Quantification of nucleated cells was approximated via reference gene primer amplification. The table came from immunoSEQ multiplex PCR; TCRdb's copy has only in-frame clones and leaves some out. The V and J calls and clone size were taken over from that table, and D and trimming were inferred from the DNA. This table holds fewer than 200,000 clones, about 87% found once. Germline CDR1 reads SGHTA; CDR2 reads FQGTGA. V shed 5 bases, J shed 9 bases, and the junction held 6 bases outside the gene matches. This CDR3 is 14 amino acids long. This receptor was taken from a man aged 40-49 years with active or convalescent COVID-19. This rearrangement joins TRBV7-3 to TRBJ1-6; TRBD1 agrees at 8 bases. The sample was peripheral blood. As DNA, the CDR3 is TGTGCCAGCAGCATACAGGGGGAGGGTTCACCCCTCCACTTT. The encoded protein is CASSIQGEGSPLHF.